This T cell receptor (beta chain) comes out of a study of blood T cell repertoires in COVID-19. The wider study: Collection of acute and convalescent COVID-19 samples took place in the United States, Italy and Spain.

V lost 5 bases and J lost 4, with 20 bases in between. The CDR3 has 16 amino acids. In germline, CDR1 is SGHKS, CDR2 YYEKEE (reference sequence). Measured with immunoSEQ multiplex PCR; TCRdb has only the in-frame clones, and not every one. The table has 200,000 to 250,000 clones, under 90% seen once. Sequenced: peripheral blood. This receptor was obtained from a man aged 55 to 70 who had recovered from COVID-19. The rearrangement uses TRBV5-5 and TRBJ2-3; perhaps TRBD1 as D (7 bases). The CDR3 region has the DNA TGTGCCAGCAGACTCAAGCAGGGGGGTAGGGCAGATACGCAGTATTTT. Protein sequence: CASRLKQGGRADTQYF.